Each of the 8 T cell receptor beta chains below was sequenced from the same sample in a study of molecular identifiers for immune sequencing clone quantification. MiXCR, run by TCRdb on the PCR reads, gives a single entry per CDR3 protein. The sample has roughly 90,000 distinct CDR3 sequences, around 25% seen once. Material: naive CD8+ T cells from blood, with Jurkat cell RNA spiked in. Documented subset: FACS-sorted CD8+CD4-CCR7+CD45RA+ naive T cells. These receptor sequences come from a human donor in good health. Some libraries in this study had Jurkat cell RNA spiked in.

The gene calls are TRBV19 and TRBJ2-7; 11 bases are a match to TRBD2. The CDR3 covers 15 residues. The germline CDR1 and CDR2 sequences are LNHDA and SQIVND (reference sequence). The ends lost 6 bases at V and 5 bases at J; junction bases unmatched: 9. The CDR3 reads CASSPRLAGFHEQYF. The DNA for the CDR3 is TGTGCCAGTAGCCCTCGACTAGCGGGATTTCACGAGCAGTACTTC.

This clonotype was seen many times. The rearrangement uses TRBV4-1 and TRBJ2-3; a possible D gene is TRBD2 (6 bases). This CDR3 contains 19 residues. Germline CDR1 reads MGHRA; CDR2 reads YSYEKL. Trimming took 0 bases from V and 5 from J, leaving 24 bases between them. The CDR3: CASSQDISPRGPELDTQYF. CDR3 in DNA: TGCGCCAGCAGCCAAGATATTTCTCCGCGGGGACCTGAACTAGATACGCAGTATTTT.

This clonotype was found many times. The rearrangement links TRBV20-1 to TRBJ2-3; 7 bases line up with TRBD2. The CDR3 covers 16 residues. Trimming took 0 bases from V and 1 from J; bases not matched to a gene: 7. Germline V gives CDR1 DFQATT, CDR2 SNEGSKA (reference sequence). CDR3 DNA: TGCAGTGCTAGAGAACTTGGCGGGGGACGCACAGATACGCAGTATTTT. This gives the protein CSARELGGGRTDTQYF.

This clonotype was counted once. Just one base apart from a much larger clone, this may be a read error. The genes are TRBV14 and TRBJ2-3; 10 positions match TRBD1. Losses at the gene ends were 2 bases for V and 4 bases for J; bases not matched to a gene: 9. The CDR3 is 17 amino acids. Germline lookup yields CDR1 SGHDN and CDR2 FVKESK. The CDR3 nucleotides read TGTGCCAGCAGCCAAACGTCGGGACAGGGGTTCGCAGATACGCAGTATTTT. Its translation is CASSQTSGQGFADTQYF. The full variable domain, rest sourced from reference TRBV14 and TRBJ2-3, is EAGVTQFPSHSVIEKGQTVTLRCDPISGHDNLYWYRRVMGKEIKFLLHFVKESKQDESGMPNNRFLAERTGGTYSTLKVQPAELEDSGVYFCASSQTSGQGFADTQYFGPGTRLTVL.

This clonotype was detected only a few times. The chain uses TRBV27 and TRBJ2-4; the D is unclear. The CDR3 sequence is 13 residues long. Trimming took off 7 bases at V and 0 bases at J, with 7 bases between the two ends. Germline V gene sequence: CDR1 MNHEY, CDR2 SMNVEV (reference sequence). The CDR3 bases are TGTGCCAGCACTAAACTAGCCAAAAACATTCAGTACTTC. Translating gives CASTKLAKNIQYF.

This clonotype has just a few counts. The chain carries TRBV5-5 and TRBJ2-7; maybe TRBD1 (5 bases). There are 12 residues in the CDR3. Trimming removed 3 bases at V and 5 bases at J, with 9 bases between. Germline V gene sequence: CDR1 SGHKS, CDR2 YYEKEE (reference sequence). CDR3 amino acids: CASSSVGDEQYF. In nucleotides, the CDR3 is TGTGCCAGCAGCTCGGTAGGGGACGAGCAGTACTTC.

This clonotype was observed many times. The V gene is TRBV2, the J gene TRBJ2-1, with TRBD2 matching over 7 bases. CDR1 is SNHLY and CDR2 is FYNNEI in the germline V gene. This CDR3 contains 10 residues. After removal of 6 bases from V and 13 bases from J, the junction contained 3 bases not matched to a gene. As DNA, the CDR3 is TGTGCCAGCAGACTAGCGCGTCAGTTCTTC. Translation: CASRLARQFF.

The chain joins TRBV27 to TRBJ1-5, with TRBD1 as a possible D gene (5 bases). This CDR3 comprises 14 residues. V was pared by 8 bases and J by 2 bases, with 13 bases between. Looked up from germline, CDR1 is MNHEY and CDR2 is SMNVEV (reference sequence). The CDR3 loop reads CASRGRGGNQPQHF. DNA for the CDR3: TGTGCCAGCCGTGGGAGAGGGGGCAATCAGCCCCAGCATTTT.